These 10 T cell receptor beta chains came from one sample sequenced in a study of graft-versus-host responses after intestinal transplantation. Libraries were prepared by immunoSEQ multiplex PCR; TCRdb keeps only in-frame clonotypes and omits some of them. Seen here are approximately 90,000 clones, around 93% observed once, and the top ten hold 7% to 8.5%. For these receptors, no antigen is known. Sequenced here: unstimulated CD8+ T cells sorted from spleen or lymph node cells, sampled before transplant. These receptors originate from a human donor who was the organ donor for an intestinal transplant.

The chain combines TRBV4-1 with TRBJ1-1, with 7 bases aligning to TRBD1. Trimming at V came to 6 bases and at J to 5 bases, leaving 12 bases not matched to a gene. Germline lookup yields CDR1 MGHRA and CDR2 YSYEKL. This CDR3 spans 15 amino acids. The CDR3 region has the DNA TGCGCCAGCAGACCCAACACAGGGGTTTATACTGAAGCTTTCTTT. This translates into CASRPNTGVYTEAFF.

CDR3 sequence: CASSPAWGDYNEQFF. Written as DNA, the CDR3 is TGCGCCAGCAGCCCCGCCTGGGGGGATTACAATGAGCAGTTCTTC. The rearrangement uses TRBV5-1 and TRBJ2-1; perhaps TRBD2 as D (6 bases). CDR1 is SGHRS and CDR2 is YFSETQ in the germline V gene. Trimming shortened V by 4 bases and J by 4 bases, and 15 bases separated the two germline ends. This CDR3 is 15 amino acids long.

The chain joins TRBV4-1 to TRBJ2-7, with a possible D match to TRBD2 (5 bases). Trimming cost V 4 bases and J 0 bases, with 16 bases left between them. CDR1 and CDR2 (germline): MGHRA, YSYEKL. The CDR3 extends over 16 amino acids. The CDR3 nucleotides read TGCGCCAGCAGCCCCTGGACTTCTGAAAACTCCTACGAGCAGTACTTC. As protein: CASSPWTSENSYEQYF.

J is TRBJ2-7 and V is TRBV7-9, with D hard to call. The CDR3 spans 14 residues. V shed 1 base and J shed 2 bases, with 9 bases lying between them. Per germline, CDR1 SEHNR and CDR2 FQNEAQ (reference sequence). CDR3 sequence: CASSLVLGAYEQYF. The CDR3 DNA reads TGTGCCAGCAGCTTAGTTCTTGGGGCCTACGAGCAGTACTTC.

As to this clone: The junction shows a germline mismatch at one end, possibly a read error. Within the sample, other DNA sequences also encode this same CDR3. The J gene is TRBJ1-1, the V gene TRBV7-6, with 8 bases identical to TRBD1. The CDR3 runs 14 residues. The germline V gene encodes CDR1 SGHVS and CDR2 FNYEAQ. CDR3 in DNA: TGTGCCAGCAGCTTACAGGGGGCGGTCACTGAAGCCTTCTTT. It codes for CASSLQGAVTEAFF.

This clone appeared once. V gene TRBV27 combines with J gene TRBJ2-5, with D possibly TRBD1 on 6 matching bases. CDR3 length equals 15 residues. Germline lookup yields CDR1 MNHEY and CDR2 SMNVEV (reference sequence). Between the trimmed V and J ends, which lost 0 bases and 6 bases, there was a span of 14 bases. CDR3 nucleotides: TGTGCCAGCAGTTTATCTTACGGGCAGGGGAAGACCCAGTACTTC. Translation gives CASSLSYGQGKTQYF.

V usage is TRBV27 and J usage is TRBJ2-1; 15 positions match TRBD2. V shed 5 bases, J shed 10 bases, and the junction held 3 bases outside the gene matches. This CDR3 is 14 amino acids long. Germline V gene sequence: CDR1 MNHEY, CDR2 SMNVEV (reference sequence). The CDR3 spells CASSVGTSGGEQFF. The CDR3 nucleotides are TGTGCCAGCAGTGTAGGGACTAGCGGGGGGGAGCAGTTCTTC.

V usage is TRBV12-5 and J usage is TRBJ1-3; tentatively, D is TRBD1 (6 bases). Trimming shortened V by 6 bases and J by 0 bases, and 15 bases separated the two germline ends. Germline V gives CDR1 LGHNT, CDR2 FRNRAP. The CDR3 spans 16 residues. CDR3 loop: CASGLDRLSSGNTIYF. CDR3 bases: TGTGCTAGTGGACTAGACAGGCTGAGCTCTGGAAACACCATATATTTT.

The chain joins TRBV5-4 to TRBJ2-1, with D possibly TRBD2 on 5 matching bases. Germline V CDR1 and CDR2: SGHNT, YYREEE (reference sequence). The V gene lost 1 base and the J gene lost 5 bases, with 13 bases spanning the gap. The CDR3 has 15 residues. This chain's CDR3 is CASSLHPRGNNEQFF. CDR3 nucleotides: TGTGCCAGCAGCTTGCACCCCCGAGGGAACAATGAGCAGTTCTTC. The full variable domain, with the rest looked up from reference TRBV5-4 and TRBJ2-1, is ETGVTQSPTHLIKTRGQQVTLRCSSQSGHNTVSWYQQALGQGPQFIFQYYREEENGRGNFPPRFSGLQFPNYSSELNVNALELDDSALYLCASSLHPRGNNEQFFGPGTRLTVL.

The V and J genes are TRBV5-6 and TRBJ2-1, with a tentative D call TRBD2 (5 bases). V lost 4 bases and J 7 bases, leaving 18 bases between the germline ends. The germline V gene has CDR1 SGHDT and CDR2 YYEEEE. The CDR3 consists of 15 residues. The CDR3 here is CASSLLGVQTNEQFF. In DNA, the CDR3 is TGTGCCAGCAGCCTCCTCGGGGTCCAAACAAATGAGCAGTTCTTC.